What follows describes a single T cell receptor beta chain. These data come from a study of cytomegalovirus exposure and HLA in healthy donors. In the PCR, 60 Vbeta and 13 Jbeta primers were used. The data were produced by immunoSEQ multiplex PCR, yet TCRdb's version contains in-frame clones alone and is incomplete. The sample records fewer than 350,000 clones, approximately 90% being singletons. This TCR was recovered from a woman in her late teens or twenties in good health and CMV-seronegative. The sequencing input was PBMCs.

The CDR3, as DNA: TGTGCCAGCAGCCAAGAGTGGCGGACTAGCGCAGTCCATGAGCAGTTCTTC. Its translation: CASSQEWRTSAVHEQFF. The chain combines TRBV4-2 with TRBJ2-1, with TRBD2 matching over 9 bases. V lost 0 bases, J lost 8 bases, and 11 bases stayed unmatched. CDR1 is LGHNA and CDR2 is YNFKEQ in the germline V gene. The CDR3 runs 17 residues.